This T cell receptor (beta chain) stems from a study of cytomegalovirus exposure and HLA in healthy donors (dated by TCRdb to the late 2010s). Describing the broader study: An earlier analysis of roughly 630 of the donors reported 250 to 350 Gb of sequence data and 117 million unique TCR beta sequences from some 180 million T cells. Because of strong linkage in the cohort, roughly five DR-DQ haplotypes were treated as single units for association and clustering. Of the roughly 400 genotyped donors, approximately 83% fell in the genetic ancestry cluster associated with self-reported Caucasian donors. To predict cytomegalovirus infection status, the study combined high-throughput TCR immunosequencing, statistical association of individual TCRs with disease status, and machine learning. In addition to the first cohort of 650 to 800 subjects, a separate validation cohort of 120 different subjects was used. HLA typing covered class I and class II loci at four-digit resolution. In the later analysis, no new phenotypic data were used to find candidate immune exposures; instead, reliance was placed on TCR beta sequences and their occurrence across donors. The number of typed donors differed by locus: about 620-630 for A, B, C, DRB1 and DQB1; roughly 510 for DQA1; over 600 for DPA1; and approximately 450 for DPB1. A later analysis re-analyzed previously published TCR beta repertoires from 500 to 700 donors and added high-resolution HLA genotyping to study TCR occurrence patterns. All discovery cohort repertoires had been generated using a single sequencing platform. In an earlier analysis of roughly 540 of the donors, high-throughput TCR beta sequencing was used to judge whether each TCR beta V gene segment behaved as functional or pseudogenic. The study aimed to test whether signatures of past pathogen exposure could be identified by cataloging public T cell receptors. Among roughly 400 genotyped donors of the cohort, an average of 235,054 unique TCR beta nucleotide sequences were sequenced per donor, roughly 20% of them non-productive. Roughly 310 gigabases of sequencing data and 80 million or so unique TCR sequences were included in an early release covering under 650 HLA-typed donors. Using immunosequencing, the study profiled T cell repertoires from approximately 700 subjects and related those repertoires to cytomegalovirus serostatus. Alongside the repertoire data, information on donor age, sex, ethnicity and CMV serostatus was compiled. A later genetic analysis used genome-wide SNP genotypes for about three fifths of the roughly 700 donors, treating that subset as a discovery cohort.

Worth noting for this clone: The antigen this receptor binds is unknown. There are no base qualities to consult, and no much larger clone falls within one base.

The cohort comprised hundreds of healthy bone marrow donors. At the time of sampling, all cohort members were nominally healthy, though unrecorded immune exposures were likely present. The donor was CMV seronegative and was included in the group of a few hundred seronegative cohort members. Every donor gave a peripheral blood sample, and the peripheral blood mononuclear cells from that sample were used for TCR beta sequencing. The Qiagen DNeasy Blood Extraction Kit was used to extract genomic DNA from the blood cell samples. Including cysteine and phenylalanine, the CDR3 has 17 amino acids. The retained sequence is limited to the CDR3, 51 bases, with the frame set at the first base. V is trimmed back by 3 bases and J by 10 bases, and the junction contains 16 bases that no gene match accounts for. CDR1 and CDR2 were assigned from the germline V gene as SGHDT and YYEEEE. Preparation of the library involved the immunoSEQ multiplex PCR assay. The multiplex PCR relied on a mix of 60 forward primers for TCR Vbeta segments and 13 reverse primers for TCR Jbeta segments. A multiplex PCR assay on genomic DNA amplified the CDR3 region of rearranged TCR beta genes. On the Illumina HiSeq System, the amplified TCR beta libraries were sequenced as 87-base-pair reads. The study's own analysis went as follows. A later analysis counted some 80 million unique TCR beta chains across the roughly 700 repertoires, and roughly 9.9 million of these chains were shared by at least two donors. Raw reads were error-corrected and collapsed into unique sequences by a nearest-neighbor algorithm in which closely related sequences were merged to remove PCR and sequencing errors. Alignment of CDR3 sequences to IMGT reference sequences was used to assign V, D and J gene segments. For a sequence to be retained, at least a six-nucleotide match to both a V gene segment and a J gene segment was required. A rearrangement counted as productive if the CDR3 had no stop codons and remained in frame with V and J, and every other rearrangement counted as non-productive. Following IMGT convention, CDR3 was defined as the stretch from the second conserved V-encoded cysteine to the conserved J-encoded phenylalanine. The earlier analysis of about 560 of the donors excluded any sequence lacking an unambiguous match to a single V gene segment. An earlier analysis of roughly 590 of the donors called V segments functional above 56.7% productive rearrangements and segregating when the between-donor standard deviation exceeded 5%. A statistical classification framework was built to diagnose cytomegalovirus status from the catalog of TCR beta chain sequences. V and J gene assignment, in a later analysis, came from comparing TCR nucleotide sequences with IMGT/GENE-DB human TR gene sequences. The TCRdist pipeline was used in a later analysis to assign CDR3 sequences and most-parsimonious VDJ recombination scenarios. In a later analysis, each TCR beta chain was defined by its CDR3 amino acid sequence together with its V-gene family, and reads lacking a unique V-gene family were excluded. In a later analysis, some 600 highly shared, low-generation-probability nucleotide sequences were removed to address suspected cross-contamination and a sequencing artifact. In a later analysis, a clonal expansion index was calculated for each public chain from normalized within-repertoire ranks of inferred template counts. A later analysis computed generation probabilities with a VDJ recombination model fitted to out-of-frame rearrangements, and checked the results against IGoR. Hypergeometric tests were used in a later analysis to score TCR-TCR, TCR-HLA and TCR-CMV co-occurrence, with a repertoire-size bias correction applied to the TCR pairs. A later analysis estimated false discovery rates by permuting HLA or CMV assignments 20 times. In a later analysis, co-occurring TCRs were grouped using DBSCAN, and TCRdist sequence similarity was added for clustering within HLA-allele-positive subsets. Repertoires with fewer than 30,000 or more than 120,000 public chains were left out of co-occurrence clustering, as were a few repertoires with anomalous nucleotide sharing. TCRdb limited this immuneACCESS table to in-frame rearrangements with V and J called. A share of clones is missing; checked studies link under half to unresolved V genes, and the rest is unexplained. The V and J calls and clone size come from that table; D and trimming were worked out from the DNA. The sample table records under 250,000 clones; around 76% of these occur just once. The top ten constitute 0.63% of the sample.

The investigation overall reported the following: A further reported finding was that TCR beta sequences accurately predicted the HLA-A and HLA-B alleles for most subjects in the first cohort. At a false discovery rate of 0.05, a later analysis linked some 17,000 TCR beta sequences to specific HLA alleles. According to a later analysis, TCR association rates differed among HLA loci, with DRB1 alleles showing the most associated TCRs and HLA-C alleles showing the fewest. Immune exposure information for the cohort was limited to CMV serostatus. Because HLA typing was unavailable for some donors at each locus, only the typed subset was used in association tests. Some IMGT-functional V segments, including TRBV6-2 and TRBV6-3, could not be told apart with the 87-base-pair reads, so those segments were excluded. The cohort was sequenced for TCR beta chains only, and without alpha or paired-chain data the features that could be detected were limited. Presence/absence analyses assumed roughly uniform sequencing depth across donors, an assumption that may not hold. While some public TCRs were present in many individuals, most TCR sequences turned up only very rarely across donors. A group of highly shared sequence variants was considered likely to be a technical artifact of the sequencing pipeline. According to a later analysis, parvovirus B19, influenza, CMV and Epstein-Barr virus appeared linked to several top co-occurrence clusters. According to a later genetic analysis, donors in an Asian-associated ancestry cluster had fewer N-insertions in productive TCRs than the approximately 650-donor mean. Strong co-occurrence of HLA alleles, especially DR and DQ, made assigning TCR associations to individual alleles difficult. In a later analysis, HLA-associated TCR beta chains were found to be more clonally expanded and to have lower generation probabilities than equally common non-associated chains. The study gave a list of over 150 TCR beta chains associated with cytomegalovirus. Correlated functional status among segregating V segments might reflect linkage disequilibrium, but an unknown experimental factor could not be ruled out. The earlier analysis of around 600 of the donors excluded fewer than 20 rarely observed V segments, including chromosome 9 orphons, because counts were too low. The classifier was reported to diagnose cytomegalovirus status with high specificity and sensitivity in both the original cohort and the validation cohort. In an earlier analysis of some 500 of the donors, most TCR beta V segments appeared in productive rearrangements about 87% or about 30% of the time, broadly matching IMGT annotations. In a later genetic analysis, a missense DCLRE1C variant was associated with V-gene and J-gene trimming of TCR beta chains, and the association was replicated in an independent cohort. In vitro tests confirmed that a few of the cytomegalovirus-associated TCR beta chains recognize cytomegalovirus antigens. According to the authors, the approach could potentially be generalized to other disease states and immunological phenotypes. Most CMV-associated TCR beta chains appeared to be HLA-restricted in a later analysis, and the HLA associations seemed to be driven largely by CMV exposure.

The sequence was collected from a man aged 18 to 30 in good health and CMV-seronegative. Recombination linked TRBV5-6 to TRBJ1-6; a stretch of 7 junction bases matches TRBD1. The sample taken for sequencing was PBMCs. In nucleotide form, the sequence is TGTGCCAGCAGCTGGGGGAACGACAGGGTATTGGGATCACCCCTCCACTTT. The translation is CASSWGNDRVLGSPLHF.